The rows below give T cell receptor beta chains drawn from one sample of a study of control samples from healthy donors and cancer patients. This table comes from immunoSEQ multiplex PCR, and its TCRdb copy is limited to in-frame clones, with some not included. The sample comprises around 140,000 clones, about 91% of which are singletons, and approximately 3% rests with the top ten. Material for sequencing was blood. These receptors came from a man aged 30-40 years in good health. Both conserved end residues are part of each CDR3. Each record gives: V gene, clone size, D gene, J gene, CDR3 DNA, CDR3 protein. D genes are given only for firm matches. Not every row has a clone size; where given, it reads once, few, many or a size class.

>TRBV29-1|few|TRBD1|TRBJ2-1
TGCAGCGTTGAATGGGGACAGGGCAGGCAGTTCTTC
CSVEWGQGRQFF
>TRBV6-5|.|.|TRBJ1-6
TGTGCCAGCAGTACAGGGCCGAGTATAGGTTCACCCCTCCACTTT
CASSTGPSIGSPLHF
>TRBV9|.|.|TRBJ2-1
TGTGCCAGCAGCCCGGCCGGACTGAGCTCCTACAATGAGCAGTTCTTC
CASSPAGLSSYNEQFF
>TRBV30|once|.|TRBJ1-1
TGTGCCTGGAGTGTATCCGGGGGCACGAACACTGAAGCTTTCTTT
CAWSVSGGTNTEAFF
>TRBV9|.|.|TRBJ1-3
TGTGCCAGCAGCACTAGCCGTCTGGGGCAGCTCTCTGGAAACACCATATATTTT
CASSTSRLGQLSGNTIYF
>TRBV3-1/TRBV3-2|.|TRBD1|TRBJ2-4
TGTGCCAGCAGCCAAGATGAGGGCTGGACAGGACGTCAGTACTTC
CASSQDEGWTGRQYF
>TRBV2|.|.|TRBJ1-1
TGTGCCAGCAGTGTCCCGACACCACGGGACATAGAAATAGGCCCGAACACTGAAGCTTTCTTT
CASSVPTPRDIEIGPNTEAFF
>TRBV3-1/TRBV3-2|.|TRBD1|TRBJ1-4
TGTGCCAGCAGCCAAGATGCCCCCGGAGGGACAGGGGGAGAAAAACTGTTTTTT
CASSQDAPGGTGGEKLFF
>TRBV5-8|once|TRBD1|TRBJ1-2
TGTGCCAGCAGCTTGTTGGGACAGGGGCACTACTCCTATGGCTACACCTTC
CASSLLGQGHYSYGYTF
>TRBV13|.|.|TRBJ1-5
TGTGCCAGCAGCTTAAAGCCAGTAAATCAGCCCCAGCATTTT
CASSLKPVNQPQHF
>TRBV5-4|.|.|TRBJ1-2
TGTGCCAGCAGCTTGTCAGGGAGCTATGGCTACACCTTC
CASSLSGSYGYTF
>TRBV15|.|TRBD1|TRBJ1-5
TGTGCCACCAGCAGGGTACAGGGGGGCAATCAGCCCCAGCATTTT
CATSRVQGGNQPQHF
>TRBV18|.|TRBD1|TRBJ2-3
TGTGCCAGCTCACCCGGGACAGGGAGCACAGATACGCAGTATTTT
CASSPGTGSTDTQYF
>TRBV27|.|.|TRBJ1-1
TGTGCCAGCAGTTTTCGGCCCAGTGGTAACACTGAAGCTTTCTTT
CASSFRPSGNTEAFF
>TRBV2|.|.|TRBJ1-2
TGTGCCAGCAAGGAACAAGCAGTTAGTATGGTTGGCTACACCTTC
CASKEQAVSMVGYTF
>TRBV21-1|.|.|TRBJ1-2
TGTGCCAGCAGCACCAACGGGGTGGCTCGCGACTACACCTTC
CASSTNGVARDYTF
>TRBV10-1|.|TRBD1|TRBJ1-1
TGCGCCAGCAGGGAACAGGGGGCCTCTGAAGCTTTCTTT
CASREQGASEAFF
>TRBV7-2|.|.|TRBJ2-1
TGTGCCAGCAGCTTAGCGAGGCAGGGGTCCTACAATGAGCAGTTCTTC
CASSLARQGSYNEQFF
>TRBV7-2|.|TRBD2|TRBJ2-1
TGTGCCAGCAGCCCCGGGACTAGCGGGACATACAATGAGCAGTTCTTC
CASSPGTSGTYNEQFF
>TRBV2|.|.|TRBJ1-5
TGTGCCAGCAGTGGAGAGCGGCGAAGCAATCAGCCCCAGCATTTT
CASSGERRSNQPQHF
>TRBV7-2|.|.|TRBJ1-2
TGTGCCAGCAACAGTCAGGGGAAGAGTGGCTACACCTTC
CASNSQGKSGYTF
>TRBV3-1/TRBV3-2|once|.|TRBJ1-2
TGTGCCAGCAGCCAAGAAAAAAACAGCTACACCTTC
CASSQEKNSYTF
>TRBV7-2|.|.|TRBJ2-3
TGTGCCAGCAGCGAGGACGGGCGGGCGGTAGATACGCAGTATTTT
CASSEDGRAVDTQYF
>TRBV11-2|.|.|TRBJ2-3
TGTGCCAGCAGCTGGGGTAGGGAGCGGCGTAGCACAGATACGCAGTATTTT
CASSWGRERRSTDTQYF
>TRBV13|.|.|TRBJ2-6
TGTGCCAGCAGCTTATACCCCAGCTCTGGGGCCAACGTCCTGACTTTC
CASSLYPSSGANVLTF
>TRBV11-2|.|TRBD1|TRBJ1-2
TGTGCCAGCAGCTTAACGGACAGGAACTATGGCTACACCTTC
CASSLTDRNYGYTF
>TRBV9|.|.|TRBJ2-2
TGTGCCAGCAGCGTAGGGGACGTAGTATCTGGCGGGGAGCTGTTTTTT
CASSVGDVVSGGELFF
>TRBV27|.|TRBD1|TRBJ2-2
TGTGCCAGCAGCCCCGGGACAGTTACCTCGAACACCGGGGAGCTGTTTTTT
CASSPGTVTSNTGELFF
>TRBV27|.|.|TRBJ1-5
TGTGCCAGCGGTACAGGCAATCAGCCCCAGCATTTT
CASGTGNQPQHF
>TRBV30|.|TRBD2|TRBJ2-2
TGTGCCTGGAGTGTACTGGGACTAGCGGAGGAGCTGTTTTTT
CAWSVLGLAEELFF
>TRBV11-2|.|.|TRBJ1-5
TGTGCCAGCAGCCTCCGTTTCAGGAGTATTAGCAATCAGCCCCAGCATTTT
CASSLRFRSISNQPQHF
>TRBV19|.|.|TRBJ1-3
TGTGCCAGTAGTATAACAGGGAAGTCAGGAAACACCATATATTTT
CASSITGKSGNTIYF
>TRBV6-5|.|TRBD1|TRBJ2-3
TGTGCCAGCAGTCCGACAGGGGCAGATACGCAGTATTTT
CASSPTGADTQYF
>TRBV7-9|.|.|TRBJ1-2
TGTGCCAGCAGCTTCAAGGGAACAGACGGCTACACCTTC
CASSFKGTDGYTF
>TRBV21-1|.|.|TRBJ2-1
TGTGCCAGCAGCAAAGGGGGGGACAGTACACGCAATGAGCAGTTCTTC
CASSKGGDSTRNEQFF
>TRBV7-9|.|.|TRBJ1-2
TGTGCCAGCAGCTTACTCGACGGGACCTATGGCTACACCTTC
CASSLLDGTYGYTF
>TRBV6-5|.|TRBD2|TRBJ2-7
TGTGCCAGCAGGCTAGCGGGGGGGCCCAACGAGCAGTACTTC
CASRLAGGPNEQYF
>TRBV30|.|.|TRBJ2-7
TGTGCCTGGAGTGGAGGAACATACGAGCAGTACTTC
CAWSGGTYEQYF
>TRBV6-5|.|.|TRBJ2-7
TGTGCCAGCAGATATCGATTGACAGGCACCTACGAGCAGTACTTC
CASRYRLTGTYEQYF
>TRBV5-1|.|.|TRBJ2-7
TGCGCCAGCAGCTTGGGCCCCCCGGGGGAAACCTACGAGCAGTACTTC
CASSLGPPGETYEQYF
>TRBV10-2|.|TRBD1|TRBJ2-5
TGCGCCAGCACAGACAGGGGATTAGAGACCCAGTACTTC
CASTDRGLETQYF
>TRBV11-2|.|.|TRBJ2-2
TGTGCCAGCATGGAGGACAGAGCGAACACCGGGGAGCTGTTTTTT
CASMEDRANTGELFF
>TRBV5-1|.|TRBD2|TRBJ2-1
TGCGCCAGCAGCTTGTATCTAGCGGGGGCGTTCTCGTTTGGCAATGAGCAGTTCTTC
CASSLYLAGAFSFGNEQFF
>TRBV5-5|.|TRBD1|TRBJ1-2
TGTGCCAGCAGCCCGCAGACAGGGGTTGCCTTGGTGTTTGGCTACACCTTC
CASSPQTGVALVFGYTF